The following is a T cell receptor (beta chain) sequence with its context. Its specific antigen is unknown. No clone much larger than this one lies a single base away; base qualities are absent. V trim: 3 bases; J trim: 14 bases; unmatched bases: 19. Measured from the cysteine to the phenylalanine, the CDR3 is 16 residues long. The only DNA kept is the CDR3, 48 bases in frame from the first base. According to the germline V gene, CDR1 reads SGHVS and CDR2 reads FQNEAQ. This record belongs to a study of blood T cells in healthy people across ages (dated by TCRdb to between 2015 and 2017). For context, the study as a whole: In model experiments, template switching captured about one uniquely barcoded TCR beta cDNA molecule for every two T cells. The study measured age-related changes in TCR beta repertoire diversity using deep sequencing normalized with unique cDNA molecular identifiers. Four age groups were formed from the donors: young (average roughly 15 years), middle-aged (approximately 39), aged (about 62) and long-lived (about 80). To avoid experimental bias, donors of different ages were randomly spread across the sequencing lanes. For two donors (one aged 18 to 29 and one aged 80 or older), the study analyzed two additional independent replicas of 1 million unique cDNA reads from the same blood draw.

Libraries came from 5' RACE. Sequencing relied on an Illumina HiSeq 2500. A second about 7 to 12 cycle PCR used a sample-barcoded 5' primer and a J-beta primer mix. A template-switch 5' adaptor carrying 12 random nucleotides introduced a unique molecular identifier onto each TCR beta cDNA molecule. At least 2.5 million CDR3-containing paired-end reads were obtained from each sample. First-strand cDNA synthesis was performed from all RNA using the Mint cDNA synthesis kit, with priming by a TRBC-specific oligonucleotide. Following uracil-DNA glycosylase treatment, a first 18-cycle PCR with universal primers M1SS and BC2_uni_R was performed on all cDNA. The original pipeline was this. For normalization, 1 million high-quality reads were randomly selected from each sample, with every read carrying a distinct molecular identifier. Reads sharing molecular identifiers were discarded rather than binned into consensus sequences. CDR3 identification, clonotype clustering and error correction used MiTCR with a Q25 quality threshold and the strictest error-elimination algorithm. A nonparametric unseen species model with Euler transformation was used to estimate lower-bound total TCR beta diversity. Using fastp trimming at Q25 and MiXCR clonotype assembly, TCRdb reanalyzed the public sequencing data and kept in-frame beta chains. Every distinct CDR3 protein forms one entry, paired with its most common genes and DNA. Clone size and V and J calls follow TCRdb, not the original study. This sample lists 780,000 or so distinct CDR3 sequences; less than 70% were detected once. About 38% of the sample is held by the ten biggest clonotypes.

Donors were 30 to 45 systemically healthy Caucasian individuals from Russia aged roughly 6 to 95 years. Around 9.7 milliliters of peripheral blood were collected from each donor into EDTA-treated Vacutainer tubes. Ficoll-Paque density-gradient centrifugation was used to isolate PBMCs, with at least 6.5 million per sample. Trizol reagent was used to extract total RNA from PBMCs, with at least 5.5 micrograms per sample. The percentages of naive CD45RAhigh/CD27high T cells were determined by flow cytometry on a PBMC aliquot from every donor. Results the study describes overall, beyond this receptor: Since profiling was done on bulk unsorted PBMCs, naive and antigen-experienced compartments could not be conclusively compared. As age increased, observed TCR beta diversity per million T cells dropped in a roughly linear way, and a significant reduction was already evident by age about 36. The long-lived group showed more naive CD4+ T cells, fewer expanded clones and increased TCR diversity than the aged group, suggesting age selection. A strong correlation was found between observed TCR beta diversity and the percentage of naive T cells measured by flow cytometry. The CMV infection status of donors was not known, potentially confounding age-related changes in expanded clonotypes. Estimates of total diversity based on one million sequenced T cells were considered lower bounds and underestimates.

The clonotype was recovered from a man at least 80 years old in good health. The source material was blood. The rearrangement combines TRBV7-8 with TRBJ2-3; TRBD2 matches 8 bases in the middle. For the CDR3, the sequence is CASSFAMAGGYRYAYF. The DNA sequence is TGTGCCAGCAGCTTCGCGATGGCGGGAGGCTACAGATACGCGTATTTT.